This TCR beta chain is drawn from a study of PD-1 blockade in classical Hodgkin lymphoma. Across the whole study: Nivolumab dosing for patients was 3 mg/kg, administered intravenously every 2 weeks.

To note about this clone: Its target is unknown.

Profiled with immunoSEQ multiplex PCR; TCRdb holds only in-frame clones, not every one. The table lists some 90,000 clones, over 80% of them singletons. Germline CDR1 SGHRS, CDR2 YFSETQ. The V end was cut by 3 bases, the J end by 0 bases, with 19 bases between. The CDR3 totals 18 residues. Described time point: cycle 4 day 1 (C4D1), after 6 weeks of nivolumab. Patients all relapsed after autologous stem cell transplantation, and there was variation in brentuximab vedotin exposure. Complete response, partial response or progressive disease was recorded as best response. Study results and limitations: Exclusion was applied to patients who started nivolumab under 1 year after ASCT. Newly diagnosed patients reportedly trailed healthy donors in baseline TCR diversity.

The chain recombines TRBV5-1 with TRBJ1-5, with a possible D match to TRBD1 (5 bases). The starting material was peripheral blood mononuclear cells (PBMCs), obtained before the fourth cycle of nivolumab. This clonotype was obtained from a human donor with classical Hodgkin lymphoma. CDR3 amino acids: CASSWGVQVKYSNQPQHF. The CDR3 DNA follows: TGCGCCAGCAGCTGGGGGGTCCAGGTAAAGTATAGCAATCAGCCCCAGCATTTT.